This T cell receptor (beta chain) was found in a study of T cell responses to AZD1222 COVID-19 vaccine. Study-wide context: It was second doses at about 4 or about 12 weeks that were pooled.

Germline CDR1 and CDR2: MNHEY and SMNVEV (reference sequence). CDR3 size: 15 residues. V was shortened by 2 bases and J by 0 bases, with 8 bases between the two germline ends. Study outcomes and limitations: Most donors were white British, females outnumbered males, and clonal diversity was possibly underestimated. At baseline, just six AZD1222 recipients tested seropositive. It was only after the peak T cell response that any repertoires were sampled.

TCRdb's table, derived via immunoSEQ multiplex PCR, lists solely in-frame clones and lacks some. The sample includes roughly 110,000 clones, roughly 90% seen only once; the top ten take 4% to 5%. About this clone itself: Its target is not known.

Sequencing was performed on peripheral blood, taken on day 0 of AZD1222 vaccination. The chain is built from TRBV27 and TRBJ1-3; D is unclear. This receptor was identified in an adult in good health. The CDR3 sequence is CASSLTVSSGNTIYF. Here the CDR3 DNA reads TGTGCCAGCAGTTTAACTGTAAGCTCTGGAAACACCATATATTTT.